The entry that follows covers one TCR beta chain sequence. These data originate in a study of shared clonotypes between healthy human individuals. The overall study: Per donor, CD8 memory used one plate, CD8 naive used two, CD4 memory used three and CD4 naive used three.

The length of the CDR3 is 15 residues. V lost 3 bases to trimming and J lost 5 bases; unmatched junction nucleotides: 1. Germline lookup yields CDR1 SGHAT and CDR2 FQNNGV. Sequenced by immunoSEQ multiplex PCR; TCRdb stores in-frame clones only, minus some. Of around 750,000 clones in the sample, roughly 70% were seen once. Sequencing input: memory CD4+ T cells sorted from blood. Subset defined: CD45RA-negative fraction. This receptor was taken from a woman in her twenties or thirties in good health. The V call is TRBV11-2, the J call TRBJ2-3; TRBD2 matches at 14 bases. CDR3 sequence reads: CASSFGLAGGDTQYF. Written as DNA, the CDR3 is TGTGCCAGCAGCTTTGGACTAGCGGGAGGAGATACGCAGTATTTT.